This T cell receptor (beta chain) is from a study of shared clonotypes between healthy human individuals (dated by TCRdb to between 2020 and 2021). General notes on the study: The cohort comprised a couple of women and a few men aged 18 to 49 years. Per donor, three plates each were used for CD4 naive and CD4 memory, two for CD8 naive, and one for CD8 memory. To estimate repertoire size and how much clonotypes are shared between individuals, the study performed deep sequencing of blood TCR repertoires from 4 to 6 healthy adults. To increase sequencing depth and limit assay-specific biases, different laboratories used diverse techniques to prepare libraries and sequence TCR repertoires. Leukapheresis yielded between about 0.9 and 8.9 billion PBMCs per donor. Results the study describes overall, beyond this receptor: Based on pairwise subsampling, the degree of clonotype sharing among donors was expected to be affected by sequencing depth. Sharing across several donors was observed for about 4.8% of naive CD4, 3% to 4% of naive CD8, 2.3% of memory CD4, and roughly 0.43% of memory CD8 clonotypes. Sampling was limited to blood, and TCR repertoires in tissue likely differ from TCR repertoires in blood. Compared with non-shared clonotypes, clonotypes shared by all four sorted-subset donors had higher generation probabilities. Because the study included a small number of donors, the genetic and exposure-history diversity represented was limited. Rarefaction of sorted-subset datasets indicated incomplete sequencing despite the large sequencing depth. Naive subsets generally had larger estimated clonotype richness than memory subsets did.

Using the deep immunoSEQ assay, multiplex PCR amplified TCR CDR3 regions from genomic DNA. For each cell subset, the extracted genomic DNA was distributed evenly across all wells of several immunoSEQ 96-well plates, and each plate served as one replicate. For sorted subsets, roughly 0.2 ug genomic DNA, equal to 30,000 to 35,000 T cell genomes, was loaded into each replicate PCR. Purified libraries were measured with a Qubit 3.0 fluorometer, size-checked on a Bioanalyzer 2100, and measured again with the KAPA Library Quantification kit. Each immunoSEQ 96-well plate was sequenced on its own single-read 150-cycle Illumina NextSeq 550 flow cell. The study's processing was this. The immunoSEQ output contained only junctional sequences without quality scores, so filtering could not match that applied to full-length reads. To assign V/J genes and CDR3, sequences were annotated using PyIR, a Python wrapper for IgBLAST v1.9, with IMGT germline references. Reads with weak V/J assignments (E-value above 1e-6), missing CDR3, stop codons, out-of-frame junctions, or ambiguous translated residues were removed. V3J clonotypes were defined as sequences sharing an identical inferred V gene, J gene, and CDR3 amino acid sequence. The percentage overlap between two repertoires was calculated by dividing the number of shared unique clonotypes by the size of the smaller repertoire. Three approaches were used to assess repertoire richness: RTK rarefaction, the Chao1 estimator, and Recon v2.1 estimates of unobserved clonotypes. Generation probabilities for all TCRbeta clonotypes obtained by the gDNA method from several donors were computed using OLGA. TCRdb holds this immuneACCESS table with in-frame rearrangements only. Some clones are missing; in checked studies, unresolved V genes explain under half, and the rest has no known cause. The V and J calls and clone size are taken from that table; D and trimming were inferred from the DNA. The sample table lists about 700,000 clones, roughly 70% of them with a count of one. The ten top clones hold less than 2% of the sample.

Healthy HIV-negative adults with no recently reported acute infections or vaccinations were included as donors. Every donor was a Caucasian adult living in Nashville, Tennessee, USA. CD4+ T cells were enriched through magnetic negative selection, after which naive cells were positively selected on CD45RA and the remaining negative fraction served as the memory subset. After blood collection by leukapheresis, PBMCs were isolated using Ficoll-Histopaque density gradient centrifugation and then cryopreserved in the vapor phase of liquid nitrogen. Analytical flow cytometry was used to check the purity and quantity of each magnetically sorted T cell population. Each sorted fraction had its genomic DNA isolated and then quantified by UV absorbance on a Nanodrop 2000c. Remarks on this clone: The antigen it binds to is not known. No per-base quality is available; no much larger clone lies one base away.

From cysteine to phenylalanine, the CDR3 is 15 amino acids long. Just CDR3 DNA is preserved here, 45 bases in frame from base 1. CDR1 SNHLY and CDR2 FYNNEI are derived from the germline V gene. A distance of 8 bases separates the germline ends of V and J, which lose 1 base and 1 base respectively. The chain was built from TRBV2 and TRBJ2-1, with a weak D call of TRBD2 (5 bases match). Sequenced: memory CD4+ T cells sorted from blood. The cell subset or site label corresponds to: CD45RA-negative fraction. The sequence was collected from a woman aged 30 to 39 in good health. The DNA sequence is TGTGCCAGCAGTGAAGTTGCGGGTTCCTACAATGAGCAGTTCTTC. Translated, this gives CASSEVAGSYNEQFF.